This TCR beta chain appears in the sequencing data of a study of blood T cell repertoires in COVID-19. TCRdb's table, derived via immunoSEQ multiplex PCR, lists solely in-frame clones and lacks some. The table records 200,000 to 250,000 clones, about 87% of them present only once. The CDR3 is 17 residues long. Germline trimming cut 1 base from V and 5 bases from J; bases unmatched to any gene: 11. Per the germline V gene, CDR1 is LNHNV and CDR2 is YYDKDF (reference sequence). Individuals drawn from under 30 US areas were roughly 18 to 95 years old. This sequence was found in a woman in her 30s who had recovered from COVID-19. The J gene is TRBJ2-5, the V gene TRBV15; 9 bases align to TRBD2. Sequenced material: PBMCs or T cells enriched from blood (not recorded which). CDR3 sequence: CATSRAPTAGGHETQYF. The CDR3 DNA follows: TGTGCCACCAGCAGAGCCCCCACGGCGGGGGGGCATGAGACCCAGTACTTC.